This T cell receptor beta chain was sequenced in a study of T cells after yellow fever vaccination. UMIs were added to TCR cDNA along with a universal primer site when it was made by 5'RACE template switching. TCRdb re-derived calls from the 5' RACE reads in MiXCR, one entry per CDR3 protein. Found here are just over 250,000 distinct CDR3 sequences, roughly 5.2% of them singletons; the top ten hold roughly 3.4%. This clonotype was observed at least ten times. The target antigen is unknown. Study results and caveats: Clonotype sharing between CD4 and CD8 compartments was small.

The sequences come from CD4+ T cells sorted from PBMCs, collected on the day of the yellow fever booster vaccination. The TCR sequence derives from a man between 18 and 29 years old who received the YFV17D yellow fever vaccine.

The CDR3 protein is CASSSVIISAEAFF. Written as DNA, the CDR3 is TGTGCCAGCAGCTCGGTGATTATAAGCGCTGAAGCTTTCTTT. The J gene is TRBJ1-1, the V gene TRBV7-2; D gene ambiguous. This CDR3 is built from 14 residues. Trimming removed 4 bases at V and 6 bases at J, with 15 bases between. In germline, CDR1 is SGHTA, CDR2 FQGNSA.